The T cell receptor (beta chain) under discussion was sequenced for a study of tumor and adjacent non-tumor tissue in lung cancer (dated by TCRdb to 2016 to 2018). About the study as a whole: Patients with adenocarcinoma (about 12), squamous cell carcinoma (2) and small cell lung cancer (1) were included in the cohort. Among the approximately 15 patients, ages ranged from roughly 30 to 76 years, some ten were men and 5 were women, and disease was TNM stage I to III. A total of 95 million to 150 million productive TCRbeta reads were generated by sequencing, corresponding to an average of roughly 4 million reads per sample. Using bulk TCRbeta repertoires from under 18 lung cancer patients, the study set lung tumor tissue side by side with matched distant non-tumor lung tissue. For each patient, one tumor sample and one normal lung sample were taken, giving under 35 paired specimens that underwent TCRbeta CDR3 sequencing.

This clonotype occurred a few times. Its antigen is currently not known. At one of its ends the junction is not consistent with the germline gene, which may arise from a read error. RNA was extracted from bulk unsorted tissue and checked for quality with a NanoDrop ND-1000 and an Agilent 2100. Donors were newly diagnosed lung cancer patients admitted for thoracic surgery in China between August and November 2014, without prior chemotherapy. Patients who had received previous radiotherapy or chemotherapy, or who had another concurrent cancer, were excluded from the study. Pieces of surgical tissue measuring roughly 1-2.2 cm3 were kept in RNAlater solution and held at -80 degrees C until needed. General findings and caveats noted by the study authors: Significantly higher TCR diversity (inverse Simpson) was observed in tumor tissue than in normal lung tissue (around 450 vs 150, P = 0.0075, Mann-Whitney U test). The top 100 clones made up a significantly larger cumulative share of the repertoire in normal lung than in tumor tissue. Peripheral blood was not sequenced, so blood TCRbeta repertoires in these lung cancer patients were not examined. With only about 16 patients in the cohort, the authors noted that larger samples and more detailed clinical data are needed. Neither the sequencing platform nor unique molecular identifiers are mentioned in the methods. Younger patients had significantly higher TCR diversity, and higher tumor TCR diversity was associated with shorter overall and disease-free survival.

The CDR3, cysteine through phenylalanine, is 15 amino acids long. Here the CDR3 DNA is all that survives: 45 bases in frame from base 1. Based on the germline V gene, the CDR1 and CDR2 sequences are SGHRS and YFSETQ. The method was multiplex PCR. The instrument was an Illumina HiSeq 2500. TCRbeta libraries were constructed through three rounds of nested PCR with primers (Table S4) according to protocols adapted from ARM-PCR. Before sequencing, PCR products of 200-500 bp were cut from the gel and purified using the QIAquick gel extraction kit. As for the original processing: Trimmomatic was used to clean the reads, FLASH merged the cleaned reads into complete CDR3 sequences, and MiTCR assigned the sequences to V(D)J germline segments. VDJtools was used to compute clonal diversity as the inverse Simpson's index. A read counted as productive if the sequence was in-frame and lacked a premature stop codon. TCRdb's own reprocessing of the public reads used fastp at Q25 and MiXCR and kept productive beta chains. Entries are consolidated by CDR3 protein sequence, retaining the most common genes and DNA. The V and J calls were not made by the authors but by TCRdb's processing. Counted in this sample were roughly 76,000 distinct CDR3 sequences; under 70% of them appeared once. Clones ranked in the top ten supply roughly 12% of the sample.

The V and J segments used are TRBV5-1 and TRBJ2-5; 10 middle bases align to TRBD2. This sequence originates from a woman between 65 and 79 years old with non-small cell lung cancer. Sequenced sample: lung tumor tissue. The DNA sequence reads TGCGCCAGCAGTCCCCATAGCGGGAGGACAGAGACCCAGCACTTC. Protein translation: CASSPHSGRTETQHF.